The 23 T cell receptor beta chains presented below share a single source sample, sequenced in a study of T cell responses to AZD1222 COVID-19 vaccine. Assay: immunoSEQ multiplex PCR; the TCRdb copy retains only in-frame clones and omits some. The table records approximately 130,000 clones, roughly 90% of them present only once. The sample here was peripheral blood, taken 28 days after the second AZD1222 dose. Receptor source: an adult who received the AZD1222 COVID-19 vaccine.

The CDR3 loop reads CASSLGQGTDNEKLFF. As DNA, the CDR3 is TGTGCCAGCAGCTTGGGACAGGGAACCGATAATGAAAAACTGTTTTTT. J is TRBJ1-4 and V is TRBV5-8; TRBD1 agrees at 7 bases. The CDR3 is 16 amino acids. V shed 0 bases and J 4 bases; nucleotides not matched to a gene: 6. From germline, CDR1 is SGHTS and CDR2 YDEGEE. Full variable domain (rest looked up from reference TRBV5-8 and TRBJ1-4): EAGVTQSPTHLIKTRGQQATLRCSPISGHTSVYWYQQALGLGLQFLLWYDEGEERNRGNFPPRFSGRQFPNYSSELNVNALELEDSALYLCASSLGQGTDNEKLFFGSGTQLSVL.

V usage is TRBV19 and J usage is TRBJ1-2; D is undetermined. The germline CDR1 and CDR2 sequences are LNHDA and SQIVND (reference sequence). The V and J ends lost 3 bases and 8 bases respectively, with 7 bases between them. There are 11 residues in the CDR3. The CDR3 nucleotides are TGTGCCAGTAGTATTACGATGGGCTACACCTTC. As protein: CASSITMGYTF. The full variable domain, with the rest looked up from reference TRBV19 and TRBJ1-2, is DGGITQSPKYLFRKEGQNVTLSCEQNLNHDAMYWYRQDPGQGLRLIYYSQIVNDFQKGDIAEGYSVSREKKESFPLTVTSAQKNPTAFYLCASSITMGYTFGSGTRLTVV.

The chain combines TRBV24-1 with TRBJ2-1; 12 bases align to TRBD2. There are 15 residues in the CDR3. Looked up from germline, CDR1 is KGHDR and CDR2 is SFDVKD. V dropped 4 bases and J dropped 5; count of bases not matched to a gene: 2. In nucleotides, the CDR3 is TGTGCCACCAGTGAACTAGCGGGGGGCAACAATGAGCAGTTCTTC. It is translated as CATSELAGGNNEQFF.

The gene calls are TRBV2 and TRBJ1-6, with TRBD1 matching over 7 bases. Germline trimming cut 6 bases from V and 7 bases from J; bases unmatched to any gene: 6. The CDR3 contains 14 residues. Germline loops: CDR1 SNHLY, CDR2 FYNNEI. The CDR3 loop reads CASSLGQPNSPLHF. The CDR3, as DNA: TGTGCCAGCAGCCTGGGACAGCCAAATTCACCCCTCCACTTT.

V gene TRBV3-1 (or the pseudogene TRBV3-2) combines with J gene TRBJ1-5; maybe TRBD1 (6 bases). Germline CDR1 LGHDT, CDR2 YNNKEL (reference sequence). The CDR3 is made up of 14 amino acids. V was trimmed by 4 bases and J by 3 bases, leaving 10 bases between them. In DNA form, the CDR3 reads TGTGCCAGCAGCCCGCAGGGGTTCAATCAGCCCCAGCATTTT. Translation: CASSPQGFNQPQHF.

The V call is TRBV4-2, the J call TRBJ2-7; D remains ambiguous. The V and J ends lost 1 base and 0 bases respectively, with 10 bases between them. The CDR3 runs 15 residues. The germline V gene has CDR1 LGHNA and CDR2 YNFKEQ. Here the CDR3 DNA reads TGTGCCAGCAGCCAAGCAGGACGAAACTCCTACGAGCAGTACTTC. It codes for CASSQAGRNSYEQYF.

The chain links TRBV21-1 to TRBJ1-2; no DNA check was done on the table's D call, TRBD1. TRBV21-1 is recorded as a pseudogene. This CDR3 contains 13 residues. The CDR3 DNA sequence: TGTGCCAGCAAAACCTGGACAGTGGATGGCTACACCTTC. Its translation is CASKTWTVDGYTF.

The genes are TRBV4-2 and TRBJ1-2; possible D gene TRBD1, 5 bases. The CDR3 consists of 16 residues. The germline gives CDR1 LGHNA, CDR2 YNFKEQ. V was shortened by 4 bases and J by 3 bases, with 18 bases between the two germline ends. As DNA, the CDR3 is TGTGCCAGCAGCCGCAATGGGGAGGGGCTCGACTATGGCTACACCTTC. It translates to CASSRNGEGLDYGYTF.

The chain has TRBV28 and TRBJ2-7; weak D call: TRBD1 (5 bases). V lost 3 bases and J 3 bases, leaving 21 bases between the germline ends. CDR3 length: 17 amino acids. Per germline, CDR1 MDHEN and CDR2 SYDVKM. The CDR3 DNA follows: TGTGCCAGCAGTTTTTATGAGGAGAGCCCCAGGGACTACGAGCAGTACTTC. Residues: CASSFYEESPRDYEQYF.

As DNA, the CDR3 is TGTGCCAGCAGCCCAGACAGGGCGCATGGCTACACCTTC. Translation gives CASSPDRAHGYTF. This chain links TRBV14 with TRBJ1-2; 7 bases match TRBD1. Germline CDR1 is SGHDN and CDR2 is FVKESK. V lost 4 bases, J lost 6 bases, and 5 bases stayed unmatched. There are 13 residues in the CDR3.

The rearrangement joins TRBV6-5 to TRBJ1-1, with D perhaps matching TRBD1 (5 bases). Trimming took off 8 bases at V and 3 bases at J, with 10 bases between the two ends. Looked up from germline, CDR1 is MNHEY and CDR2 is SVGAGI. CDR3 size: 12 residues. The chain's CDR3 is CASFRGDTEAFF. The CDR3 coding sequence is TGTGCCAGCTTTAGAGGGGACACTGAAGCTTTCTTT.

The chain couples TRBV18 to TRBJ2-3, with TRBD2 as a possible D gene (5 bases). The V gene lost 4 bases and the J gene lost 1 base, with 9 bases spanning the gap. Germline V CDR1 and CDR2: KGHSH, LQKENI. The CDR3 totals 14 residues. CDR3 nucleotides: TGTGCCAGCTCACAGGCGGGCGGCACAGATACGCAGTATTTT. This sequence encodes CASSQAGGTDTQYF.

The J gene is TRBJ1-2, the V gene TRBV5-1; D remains unclear. The length of the CDR3 is 13 residues. V was cut by 4 bases and J by 4 bases, with 11 bases left in between. Germline CDR1 SGHRS, CDR2 YFSETQ. The CDR3 sequence is CASSQDGFYGYTF. CDR3 bases: TGCGCCAGCAGCCAGGACGGATTCTATGGCTACACCTTC.

The V gene is TRBV2, the J gene TRBJ2-7; D unresolved. This CDR3 is 15 amino acids long. V was shortened by 4 bases and J by 2 bases, with 15 bases between the two germline ends. From germline, CDR1 is SNHLY and CDR2 FYNNEI. The CDR3: CASSGPLGVAYEQYF. DNA for the CDR3: TGTGCCAGCAGTGGACCCCTGGGCGTCGCCTACGAGCAGTACTTC.

The chain combines TRBV27 with TRBJ1-2, with D perhaps TRBD1 (5 bases). Germline CDR1 MNHEY, CDR2 SMNVEV (reference sequence). This CDR3 has 14 residues. V lost 6 bases to trimming and J lost 4 bases, with 15 bases between them. The CDR3 sequence: CASSSRGRGYGYTF. CDR3 DNA sequence: TGTGCCAGCAGCTCAAGGGGTCGTGGCTATGGCTACACCTTC.

This chain uses TRBV9 with TRBJ1-1, with D perhaps TRBD1 (5 bases). Deletions cut 4 bases from V and 3 bases from J, with 13 bases between. The CDR3 consists of 14 residues. The germline V gene has CDR1 SGDLS and CDR2 YYNGEE. The CDR3 sequence: CASSTSGGDTEAFF. The CDR3 region has the DNA TGTGCCAGCAGCACCTCCGGGGGGGACACTGAAGCTTTCTTT. Full variable domain (remainder filled in from reference TRBV9 and TRBJ1-1): DSGVTQTPKHLITATGQRVTLRCSPRSGDLSVYWYQQSLDQGLQFLIQYYNGEERAKGNILERFSAQQFPDLHSELNLSSLELGDSALYFCASSTSGGDTEAFFGQGTRLTVV.

The chain uses TRBV5-1 and TRBJ1-1, with no clear D. The CDR3 covers 14 residues. With 4 bases removed from V and 5 bases from J, the gap between germline ends came to 15 bases. CDR1 and CDR2 (germline): SGHRS, YFSETQ. The CDR3 DNA reads TGCGCCAGCAGCGACCGACTGGGCGGGACTGAAGCTTTCTTT. This gives the protein CASSDRLGGTEAFF.

On this clone: Other nucleotide sequences in the sample specify the same CDR3. The rearrangement links TRBV5-1 to TRBJ1-2; 7 nucleotides line up with TRBD1. The CDR3 sequence is 13 residues long. The germline V gene encodes CDR1 SGHRS and CDR2 YFSETQ. J was trimmed by 5 bases and V by 2 bases; bases with no gene match: 3. The CDR3 loop reads CASSFTGDYGYTF. In nucleotides, the CDR3 is TGCGCCAGCAGCTTTACAGGGGATTATGGCTACACCTTC. Drawing the rest from reference TRBV5-1 and TRBJ1-2, the complete variable domain is KAGVTQTPRYLIKTRGQQVTLSCSPISGHRSVSWYQQTPGQGLQFLFEYFSETQRNKGNFPGRFSGRQFSNSRSEMNVSTLELGDSALYLCASSFTGDYGYTFGSGTRLTVV.

This chain uses TRBV15 with TRBJ1-1; D is possibly TRBD1 (5 bases). Germline V lookup: CDR1 LNHNV, CDR2 YYDKDF (reference sequence). With 3 bases removed from V and 3 bases from J, the gap between germline ends came to 17 bases. This CDR3 region has 16 residues. CDR3 region: CATSSFRGGVDTEAFF. CDR3 DNA sequence: TGTGCCACCAGCAGTTTTCGGGGGGGAGTGGACACTGAAGCTTTCTTT.

The V gene is TRBV4-2, the J gene TRBJ2-4; D might be TRBD2 (6 bases). The CDR3 spans 19 residues. The germline V gene encodes CDR1 LGHNA and CDR2 YNFKEQ. Between the trimmed V and J ends, which lost 7 bases and 0 bases, there was a span of 25 bases. CDR3 loop: CASIGTTSSGPIAKNIQYF. Here the CDR3 DNA reads TGTGCCAGCATCGGAACAACTAGCAGTGGTCCCATAGCCAAAAACATTCAGTACTTC.

Here the CDR3 DNA reads TGTGCCAGCAGTTTAGTATCCTACGAGCAGTACTTC. Protein product: CASSLVSYEQYF. The rearrangement links TRBV28 to TRBJ2-7; D is undetermined. With 2 bases removed from V and 1 base from J, the gap between germline ends came to 3 bases. From germline, CDR1 is MDHEN and CDR2 SYDVKM. The CDR3 has 12 amino acids.

The chain links TRBV6-5 to TRBJ1-1; D may be TRBD1 (5 bases). The CDR3 length is 15 residues. Trimming left V 0 bases short and J 1 base short, with 9 bases between. The germline V gene has CDR1 MNHEY and CDR2 SVGAGI. The CDR3 region is CASSYSGGENTEAFF. DNA of the CDR3: TGTGCCAGCAGTTACTCGGGGGGAGAGAACACTGAAGCTTTCTTT.

In its sample, this clone was seen once. The rearrangement uses TRBV4-3 and TRBJ2-4, with D possibly matching TRBD2 (7 bases). Trimming removed 0 bases at V and 7 bases at J, with 13 bases between. Germline V gives CDR1 LGHNA, CDR2 YSLEER. The CDR3 runs to 15 residues. The CDR3 here is CASSQEDGGRNIQYF. The CDR3 region has the DNA TGCGCCAGCAGCCAAGAAGACGGGGGGCGCAACATTCAGTACTTC.